These T cell receptor beta chains were read from a single sample in a study of OX40 agonist ivuxolimab in advanced cancers. Clones were read by immunoSEQ multiplex PCR, and TCRdb kept only the in-frame ones, dropping some. The sample gives some 20,000 clones, approximately 83% of which show up once; 3.8% is in the top ten. The sample in question was CD4+ or CD8+ T cells sorted from blood, obtained in a trial of the OX40 agonist ivuxolimab. These receptors came from an adult with an advanced solid tumor such as melanoma, head and neck, liver or kidney cancer. Each CDR3 is given with its conserved first and last residue.

TRBJ2-7 TRBV6-6 CASSEWTSGNYEQYF
TRBJ1-1 TRBV7-9 CAGRGEGYTEAFF
TRBJ2-3 TRBV7-2 CASSLREWADTQYF
TRBJ1-3 TRBV7-6 CASSSRQLSGNTIYF
TRBJ2-1 TRBV6-5 CASSSSAVTYNEQFF
TRBJ1-3 TRBV28 CASSSRTTGNTIYF
TRBJ1-3 TRBV7-9 CASSLAVGGNTIYF
TRBJ2-7 TRBV10-3 CAISESTSGTYEQYF
TRBJ1-5 TRBV28 CASRDSYSNQPQHF
TRBJ2-3 TRBV5-8 CASLAGVSTDTQYF
TRBJ2-7 TRBV6-4 CASSDQPAGGSYEQYF
TRBJ1-5 TRBV28 CASSLLGSGQPQHF
TRBJ1-5 TRBV28 CASSSPRGSRQPQHF
TRBJ1-5 TRBV27 CASSFSGRRSNQPQHF
TRBJ1-2 TRBV28 CASSSGGTNYGYTF
TRBJ2-5 TRBV5-6 CASSLVGYQETQYF
TRBJ2-6 TRBV28 CATEGGLSFSGANVLTF
TRBJ2-7 TRBV7-9 CASSRDGGRRYF
TRBJ1-3 TRBV5-1 CASSFRPGDTGNTIYF
TRBJ2-7 TRBV5-6 CASSSQGSYEQYF
TRBJ2-5 TRBV7-9 CASSPPPEGGILKTQYF
TRBJ2-1 TRBV27 CASTRGGGEQFF
TRBJ2-7 TRBV6-1 CASRTGYEQYF
TRBJ2-3 TRBV7-3 CASSSSSGSSDTQYF
TRBJ2-7 TRBV4-3 CASSQDMDSYEQYF
TRBJ1-6 TRBV30 CAWSQANSPLHF
TRBJ2-7 TRBV6-6 CASNQGTSGEQYF
TRBJ2-7 TRBV7-9 CASRKTGGTTYEQYF
TRBJ2-7 TRBV6-1 CASSEVFSSGLRVFEQYF
TRBJ2-1 TRBV7-2 CASSLVGNSYNEQFF
TRBJ1-2 TRBV12-5 CASGLQGFGYTF
TRBJ2-4 TRBV29-1 CSGKGRGNIQYF
TRBJ2-3 TRBV6-4 CASSYRGQMTDTQYF
TRBJ2-2 TRBV7-3 CASSLGQLTGELFF
TRBJ2-5 TRBV28 CASSLPKTGSGETQYF
. TRBV11-1 CASSVTRNTYEQYF
TRBJ1-6 TRBV27 CASSSVGSSYNSPLHF
TRBJ2-7 TRBV6-1 CASGTAYEQYF
TRBJ1-5 TRBV10-3 CASRETGVVGQPQHF
TRBJ1-6 TRBV5-8 CASSFQINSPLHF
TRBJ1-2 TRBV30 CAWNRQPYGYTF
TRBJ2-6 TRBV6-6 CAGIASGANVLTF
TRBJ2-7 TRBV6-1 CASPGGVYEQYF
TRBJ2-7 TRBV11-2 CASSLVSGGLTSYEQYF
TRBJ1-6 TRBV2 CASSPTGEASPLHF
TRBJ2-2 TRBV28 CASSLTSDGAPEPALGGELFF
TRBJ2-1 TRBV6-4 CASRLAGDWGEQFF
TRBJ2-7 TRBV4-1 CASSQPPHGTYEQYF
TRBJ2-7 TRBV4-3 CASSQEGLAGGVGEQYF
TRBJ1-1 TRBV5-1 CASSFDAGATEAFF
TRBJ1-5 TRBV28 CASSFVNPDQPQHF
TRBJ1-3 TRBV9 CASSPEESSGNTIYF